The 8 T cell receptor beta chains listed next were all sequenced from one sample in a study of T cells in Graves' hyperthyroidism and ophthalmopathy. RNA transcripts served as the template for amplifying TCR beta CDR3 regions. The study used the HTBI primer set for a first-round RT-PCR of the TCR CDR3. In TCRdb, the multiplex PCR reads were re-called with MiXCR into one record per CDR3 protein. This sample has under 550,000 distinct CDR3 sequences, with approximately 20% found just once. The sequencing input was blood. These receptor sequences come from a man in his forties or fifties with Graves' ophthalmopathy.

This chain uses TRBV5-1 with TRBJ2-7; 8 nucleotides match TRBD2. Looked up from germline, CDR1 is SGHRS and CDR2 is YFSETQ. This CDR3 is 14 amino acids long. Germline trimming cut 4 bases from V and 3 bases from J; bases unmatched to any gene: 6. The DNA for the CDR3 is TGCGCCAGCAGCCTCTGGAGCGGGGGCTACGAGCAGTACTTC. It translates to CASSLWSGGYEQYF.

This clonotype was found many times. The chain has TRBV6-1 and TRBJ1-1, with D perhaps TRBD1 (5 bases). V was pared by 3 bases and J by 5 bases, with 10 bases between. There are 13 residues in the CDR3. Germline CDR1 and CDR2: MNHNS and SASEGT. This CDR3 is CASSDNRQTEAFF. The CDR3 bases are TGTGCCAGCAGTGATAACAGACAGACTGAAGCTTTCTTT.

As for this clonotype: This may come from a read error, since a much larger clone is one base off. Given the absence of the conserved phenylalanine or tryptophan at the CDR3 end, a read error is likely. The chain links TRBV20-1 to TRBJ1-1, with TRBD1 matching 9 bases. The J segment lost 2 bases and the V segment lost 6 bases, leaving 4 bases of the junction unmatched. In germline, CDR1 is DFQATT, CDR2 SNEGSKA (reference sequence). The CDR3 extends over 13 amino acids. The chain's CDR3 is CSADRGGNTEAFL. Written as DNA, the CDR3 is TGCAGTGCGGACAGGGGCGGCAACACTGAAGCTTTCCTT.

The gene calls are TRBV3-1 and TRBJ2-5; 10 nucleotides align to TRBD2. Germline V CDR1 and CDR2: LGHDT, YNNKEL (reference sequence). Trimming removed 8 bases from V and 4 bases from J; junction bases left unmatched: 10. The CDR3 loop spans 15 amino acids. CDR3 nucleotide sequence: TGTGCCAGCCGGAGGGTAGCGGGGGGCGGAGAGACCCAGTACTTC. As protein: CASRRVAGGGETQYF.

Comments on this clonotype: Possible read error: a much larger clone is one base away. The chain has TRBV12-3 or TRBV12-4 and TRBJ2-5; tentatively, D is TRBD2 (7 bases). The V gene lost 8 bases and the J gene lost 4 bases, with 17 bases spanning the gap. This CDR3 is built from 14 residues. CDR3 in amino acids: CASPRGGQGETQYF. The CDR3 coding sequence is TGTGCCAGCCCGAGGGGGGGCCAGGGAGAGACCCAGTACTTC.

This clonotype has only a few counts. The chain links TRBV29-1 to TRBJ2-3; D is uncertain. In germline, CDR1 is SQVTM, CDR2 ANQGSEA. The CDR3 extends over 14 amino acids. Between the trimmed V and J ends, which lost 4 bases and 4 bases, there was a span of 15 bases. The CDR3 bases are TGCAGCGTTGTTGTCAAAGGTAGTGCAGATACGCAGTATTTT. It encodes CSVVVKGSADTQYF.

This clonotype appeared once. The chain joins TRBV20-1 to TRBJ2-7; tentative D call: TRBD1 (6 bases). This CDR3 is built from 15 residues. V shed 1 base and J shed 0 bases, with 13 bases lying between them. Germline values: CDR1 DFQATT, CDR2 SNEGSKA (reference sequence). CDR3 sequence reads: CSARVAGANSYEQYF. The CDR3 coding sequence is TGCAGTGCTAGAGTTGCAGGGGCCAACTCCTACGAGCAGTACTTC.

In this sample, this clonotype turned up a few times. The chain has TRBV6-1 and TRBJ1-5, with a possible D match to TRBD1 (5 bases). From germline, CDR1 is MNHNS and CDR2 SASEGT. The ends were cut back, 6 bases at V and 0 bases at J, with 12 bases in the middle. This CDR3 comprises 15 residues. The CDR3 nucleotides are TGTGCCAGCAGGGCCTCAGGGACTAGCAATCAGCCCCAGCATTTT. Encoded protein: CASRASGTSNQPQHF.